The clone carrying this T cell receptor (beta chain) occurred once. Assay: immunoSEQ multiplex PCR; the TCRdb copy retains only in-frame clones and omits some. Among around 58,000 clones, more than 80% were seen once, and the ten largest hold approximately 3.8%. The germline V gene has CDR1 SGHTA and CDR2 FQGTGA. This CDR3 has 18 amino acids. J gave up 3 bases and V 1 base, and 12 bases lay outside the gene matches. The sample belongs to a study of blood T cell repertoires in COVID-19. The chain combines TRBV7-3 with TRBJ2-1, with TRBD2 matching 7 bases. The receptor comes from a woman aged 40-49 years with acute COVID-19. Sample: PBMCs or T cells enriched from blood (not recorded which). CDR3 region: CASSLSGLAEGFYNEQFF. The CDR3 DNA reads as TGTGCCAGCAGCTTAAGCGGGCTAGCGGAAGGCTTCTACAATGAGCAGTTCTTC.